This TCR beta chain was captured in a study of blood T cell repertoires in COVID-19. Study overall: Collection of acute and convalescent COVID-19 samples took place in the United States, Italy and Spain. In each case, the material was cDNA or gDNA derived from T cells, B-cell-depleted T cells, or PBMCs.

Study processing details: It was from reference gene primer amplification that nucleated cell counts were estimated. This table comes from immunoSEQ multiplex PCR, and its TCRdb copy is limited to in-frame clones, with some not included. V and J calls and clone size are given by that table; D and trimming were obtained from the DNA. The table records under 350,000 clones, about 89% of them present only once. Sequenced input: peripheral blood. The origin of this receptor is a middle-aged man with acute or convalescent COVID-19.

The CDR3 reads CSVEGQGFEDTQYF. The CDR3 nucleotides are TGCAGCGTTGAGGGACAGGGTTTCGAAGATACGCAGTATTTT. This chain joins TRBV29-1 and TRBJ2-3; 9 bases are a match to TRBD1. V shed 3 bases and J 5 bases; nucleotides not matched to a gene: 6. CDR3 length equals 14 residues. Germline V lookup: CDR1 SQVTM, CDR2 ANQGSEA.